Listed below are T cell receptor beta chains from one sample, sequenced in a study of pediatric ulcerative colitis. Clones were read by immunoSEQ multiplex PCR, and TCRdb kept only the in-frame ones, dropping some. The sample records 37,000 or so clones, 70% to 90% being singletons. The sequenced sample was blood. These TCRs come from a girl under 18 with moderate ulcerative colitis. Each CDR3 is given with its conserved first and last residue. The D gene is left open where the match is weak. Not all rows give a size; the values are once, few, many and, for expanded clones, a class.

DNA	CDR3	V	J	size	D
TGTGCCAGCAGTGATGCAGGGGAGGTAGTAGGTGAAAAACTGTTTTTT	CASSDAGEVVGEKLFF	TRBV6-1	TRBJ1-4	.	.
TGTGCCAGCAGCCCAGGGACGACTACCAGAGGGGAGGTGCAGTTCTTC	CASSPGTTTRGEVQFF	TRBV14	TRBJ2-1	few	.
TGTGCCAGCAGTCATGGAGGGAGCCGGGGCGAGCAGTACTTC	CASSHGGSRGEQYF	TRBV6-5	TRBJ2-7	once	.
TGCGCCAGCAGCCAAGGTTACTATGAGCAGTTCTTC	CASSQGYYEQFF	TRBV4-1	TRBJ2-1	.	.
TGTGCCTGGAGCGACTCCGGCGTTCAGCCCCAGCATTTT	CAWSDSGVQPQHF	TRBV30	TRBJ1-5	.	.
TGTGCCAGCAGCTCCATGGGAGGGGCTCAGCCCCAGCATTTT	CASSSMGGAQPQHF	TRBV5-4	TRBJ1-5	.	.
TGTGCCAGTAGACTAGCGGGGGGCACCGGGGAGCTGTTTTTT	CASRLAGGTGELFF	TRBV19	TRBJ2-2	.	TRBD2
TGTGCCTGGACCCCCCGATCGAGACTCTATAATGAAAAACTGTTTTTT	CAWTPRSRLYNEKLFF	TRBV30	TRBJ1-4	.	.
TGCGCCAGCAGCCTGGGACAGGTCCGCGGTGAAGCTTTCTTT	CASSLGQVRGEAFF	TRBV4-1	TRBJ1-1	few	TRBD1
TGTGCCAGCAGCTTGTTCGGTCGAGGAAATGAGCAGTTCTTC	CASSLFGRGNEQFF	TRBV5-6	TRBJ2-1	.	.
TGTGCCAGCAGTCCAGGGACCTCAACCCACTATGGCTACACCTTC	CASSPGTSTHYGYTF	TRBV6-5	TRBJ1-2	once	.
TGTGCCTGGAGTGGACAGGGGATTTCACCCCTCCACTTT	CAWSGQGISPLHF	TRBV30	TRBJ1-6	.	TRBD1
TGTGCCAGCACCCTAACAGGGACCGGGGAGCTGTTTTTT	CASTLTGTGELFF	TRBV6-6	TRBJ2-2	.	.
TGTGCCAGCAGCGTAGAACAGAGCAATTCACCCCTCCACTTT	CASSVEQSNSPLHF	TRBV9	TRBJ1-6	.	.
TGCGCCAGCAGCCAAGAGTCTGTGGGCACTGAAGCTTTCTTT	CASSQESVGTEAFF	TRBV4-3	TRBJ1-1	.	.
TGTGCCAGCAGCTTAGATTGGCAGGGGAATGAAAAACTGTTTTTT	CASSLDWQGNEKLFF	TRBV7-9	TRBJ1-4	.	.
TGTGCCAGCAGCAATTACAGGGGACACCCTCAAGCTTTCTTT	CASSNYRGHPQAFF	TRBV9	TRBJ1-1	.	TRBD1
TGTGCCAGCAGTTTCCCGACGACAGGGGGATTTTACGAGCAGTACTTC	CASSFPTTGGFYEQYF	TRBV6-5	TRBJ2-7	.	TRBD1
TGTGCTAGTGGACCCTTTGGACAGTCCTACGAGCAGTACTTC	CASGPFGQSYEQYF	TRBV12-5	TRBJ2-7	.	.
TGTGCCAGCAGCGTAGCCGGGACTCCGGGAGTAGGTGAGACCCAGTACTTC	CASSVAGTPGVGETQYF	TRBV9	TRBJ2-5	once	.
TGCGCCAGCAGCGACAGCCCCCTAGCGGGAGGGGAGAATGAGCAGTTCTTC	CASSDSPLAGGENEQFF	TRBV5-1	TRBJ2-1	few	TRBD2